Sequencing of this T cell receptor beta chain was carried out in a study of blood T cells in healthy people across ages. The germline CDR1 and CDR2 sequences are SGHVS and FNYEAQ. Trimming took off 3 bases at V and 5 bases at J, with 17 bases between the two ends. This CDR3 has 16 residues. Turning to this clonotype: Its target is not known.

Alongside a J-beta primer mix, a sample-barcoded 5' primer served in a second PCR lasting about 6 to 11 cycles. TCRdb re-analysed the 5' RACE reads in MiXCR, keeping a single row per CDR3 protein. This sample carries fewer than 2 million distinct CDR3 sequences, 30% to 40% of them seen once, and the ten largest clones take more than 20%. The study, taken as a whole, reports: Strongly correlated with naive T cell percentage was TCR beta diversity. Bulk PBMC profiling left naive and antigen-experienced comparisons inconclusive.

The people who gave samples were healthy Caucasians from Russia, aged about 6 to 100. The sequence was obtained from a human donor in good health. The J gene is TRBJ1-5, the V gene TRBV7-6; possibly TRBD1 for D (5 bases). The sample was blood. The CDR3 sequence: CASSFPRRQNYQPQHF. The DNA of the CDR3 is TGTGCCAGCAGCTTCCCTAGACGACAGAATTATCAGCCCCAGCATTTT. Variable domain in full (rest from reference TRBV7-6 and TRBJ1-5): GAGVSQSPRYKVTKRGQDVALRCDPISGHVSLYWYRQALGQGPEFLTYFNYEAQQDKSGLPNDRFSAERPEGSISTLTIQRTEQRDSAMYRCASSFPRRQNYQPQHFGDGTRLSIL.